The rows below give T cell receptor beta chains drawn from one sample of a study of blood T cell repertoires in COVID-19. The data were produced by immunoSEQ multiplex PCR, yet TCRdb's version contains in-frame clones alone and is incomplete. The repertoire has 200,000 to 250,000 clones, roughly 80% of them found once; the top ten carry over 3.5%. The sequencing sample was made of peripheral blood. These receptors all come from a woman in her 70s with acute or convalescent COVID-19. Each CDR3 is given with its conserved first and last residue. Each record gives: J gene, D gene, V gene, clone size, CDR3 DNA, CDR3 protein. The D gene is left open where the match is weak. For some rows the clone size is stated as once, few or many, or as a class when expanded; others skip it.

TRBJ2-3 | - | TRBV28 | - | TGTGCCAGCAGTTTGACCGAGGTTGGCACAGATACGCAGTATTTT | CASSLTEVGTDTQYF
TRBJ2-2 | TRBD1 | TRBV18 | once | TGTGCCAGCTCACCTCCGGGACAGGGAGGCGGGGAGCTGTTTTTT | CASSPPGQGGGELFF
TRBJ2-5 | TRBD2 | TRBV7-2 | - | TGTGCCAGCAGCTTCCTTTCGACTAGCGGGGGGCCTCAAGAGACCCAGTACTTC | CASSFLSTSGGPQETQYF
TRBJ1-1 | TRBD1 | TRBV2 | once | TGTGCCAGCGGCCAAACAGGGGTGGGAACTGAAGCTTTCTTT | CASGQTGVGTEAFF
TRBJ1-2 | TRBD1 | TRBV27 | few | TGTGCCAGCAGTTTACGACAGGGGGGTGGCTACACCTTC | CASSLRQGGGYTF
TRBJ2-5 | TRBD1 | TRBV19 | many | TGTGCCAATGGGACAGGCAGCGAGACCCAGTACTTC | CANGTGSETQYF
TRBJ2-1 | - | TRBV6-5 | - | TGTGCCAGTGGGCACCCGAGCTCCTACAATGAGCAGTTCTTC | CASGHPSSYNEQFF
TRBJ1-1 | - | TRBV6-6 | - | TGTGCCAGCAGCCAGTATTCTGAAGCTTTCTTT | CASSQYSEAFF
TRBJ1-2 | TRBD1 | TRBV20-1 | - | TGCAGTGCTAGTAGGGGAGGGACAGGAGATGGCTACACCTTC | CSASRGGTGDGYTF
TRBJ2-7 | - | TRBV6-2/TRBV6-3 | - | TGTGCCAGCAGTTTATACCAGGGACACCGCTCCTACGAGCAGTACTTC | CASSLYQGHRSYEQYF
TRBJ2-5 | - | TRBV29-1 | - | TGCAGCGTTGGGGTAGGGGCAGAGACCCAGTACTTC | CSVGVGAETQYF
TRBJ2-3 | TRBD2 | TRBV5-4 | - | TGTGCCGCGGGTAGCGGGGGATCCACAGATACGCAGTATTTT | CAAGSGGSTDTQYF
TRBJ1-4 | TRBD1 | TRBV5-1 | - | TGCGCCAGCAGCATGGACGGGACAGCTATTGAAAAACTGTTTTTT | CASSMDGTAIEKLFF
TRBJ1-3 | - | TRBV6-2/TRBV6-3 | - | TGTGCCAGCAGTTACGGAGTTCGGTCCTCTGGAAACACCATATATTTT | CASSYGVRSSGNTIYF
TRBJ1-5 | - | TRBV6-6 | - | TGTGCCAGCGATACAGCCAGCAATCAGCCCCAGCATTTT | CASDTASNQPQHF
TRBJ1-2 | - | TRBV18 | - | TGTGCCAGCTCACCTCCAGGGGCCGTTGGGGGTGGCTACACCTTC | CASSPPGAVGGGYTF
TRBJ1-1 | - | TRBV7-8 | - | TGTGCCAGCAGATTGGGACATCAGAACACTGAAGCTTTCTTT | CASRLGHQNTEAFF
TRBJ2-7 | TRBD1 | TRBV28 | - | TGTGCCGTCCGGGACAGGGCGTCCTACGAGCAGTACTTC | CAVRDRASYEQYF
TRBJ1-4 | TRBD1 | TRBV5-4 | - | TGTGCCAGCAGCCGCGCCGGGACAGGGAATGAAAAACTGTTTTTT | CASSRAGTGNEKLFF
TRBJ1-6 | - | TRBV7-2 | few | TGTGCCAGCAGCTTAAGGGACACTAATTCACCCCTCCACTTT | CASSLRDTNSPLHF
TRBJ1-1 | - | TRBV3-1/TRBV3-2 | few | TGTGCCAGCAGTTTCAGTGTAAGGAACACTGAAGCTTTCTTT | CASSFSVRNTEAFF
TRBJ1-2 | TRBD1 | TRBV10-2 | - | TGCGCCAGCAGTGAGCAGGGGGACTATGGCTACACCTTC | CASSEQGDYGYTF
TRBJ1-2 | - | TRBV6-5 | - | TGTGCCAGCAGGACCTTGGGCCACTATGGCTACACCTTC | CASRTLGHYGYTF
TRBJ1-1 | - | TRBV7-9 | few | TGTGCCAGCAGCCGGAACACTGAAGCTTTCTTT | CASSRNTEAFF
TRBJ1-3 | - | TRBV18 | - | TGTGCCAGCTCACCCGGAGGGGCTAGTGGAAACACCATATATTTT | CASSPGGASGNTIYF
TRBJ1-2 | - | TRBV4-3 | - | TGCGCCAGCAGCCAAAGGACTGAGAACGACGGCTATGGCTACACCTTC | CASSQRTENDGYGYTF
TRBJ2-2 | - | TRBV20-1 | - | TGCAGTGCTATTGAGGGCGTGTACACCGGGGAGCTGTTTTTT | CSAIEGVYTGELFF
TRBJ1-2 | TRBD1 | TRBV5-4 | - | TGTGCCAGCAGCTTTACAGGGGTTAACTATGGCTACACCTTC | CASSFTGVNYGYTF
TRBJ1-5 | TRBD1 | TRBV19 | - | TGTGCCAGTAGAGACAGGGGGCTTCAGCCCCAGCATTTT | CASRDRGLQPQHF
TRBJ2-2 | - | TRBV2 | - | TGTGCCAGCAGCACCAGGGTACCCTCAAACACCGGGGAGCTGTTTTTT | CASSTRVPSNTGELFF
TRBJ1-3 | - | TRBV9 | - | TGTGCCAGCAGCGTAGGGGCAGTTAACTCTGGAAACACCATATATTTT | CASSVGAVNSGNTIYF
TRBJ2-7 | - | TRBV7-2 | few | TGTGCCAGCAGCTTACATACCGGGACTGGGACCTACGAGCAGTACTTC | CASSLHTGTGTYEQYF
TRBJ2-3 | TRBD2 | TRBV4-3 | - | TGCGCCAGCAGCCAAGAGGGTCTGGGACTAGCGGGGGGCTCGCAGTATTTT | CASSQEGLGLAGGSQYF
TRBJ1-6 | TRBD1 | TRBV27 | once | TGTGCCAGCAGTTTAGGGACAGACGCTAGTTCACCCCTCCACTTT | CASSLGTDASSPLHF
TRBJ1-2 | TRBD1 | TRBV15 | - | TGTGCCACCAGCAGAGATCTGCAGGGGGCGCGGTATGGCTACACCTTC | CATSRDLQGARYGYTF
TRBJ2-2 | TRBD2 | TRBV10-3 | - | TGTGCCATCAGCGGAGCGGGGGGGGGAACCGGGGAGCTGTTTTTT | CAISGAGGGTGELFF
TRBJ2-3 | - | TRBV6-5 | - | TGTGCCAGCAGACCGGGACCGACTAGGACAGATACGCAGTATTTT | CASRPGPTRTDTQYF
TRBJ1-5 | TRBD1 | TRBV27 | - | TGTGCCAGCAGTCGGAGGAGGGGGACAGGGGGCGCGAGCAATCAGCCCCAGCATTTT | CASSRRRGTGGASNQPQHF
TRBJ1-1 | - | TRBV6-6 | once | TGTGCCAGCAAGGAGGGGGGGGGCAACACTGAAGCTTTCTTT | CASKEGGGNTEAFF
TRBJ2-3 | - | TRBV9 | - | TGTGCCAGCAGCGCCGGCGGGCTCACAGATACGCAGTATTTT | CASSAGGLTDTQYF
TRBJ1-4 | - | TRBV18 | once | TGTGCCAGCTCACCGGGGCAGGCAACTAATGAAAAACTGTTTTTT | CASSPGQATNEKLFF
TRBJ2-5 | - | TRBV5-8 | - | TGTGCCAGCAGCTCGGGACTGCGTAGGGCCCAGTACTTC | CASSSGLRRAQYF
TRBJ1-2 | - | TRBV21-1 | - | TGTGCCAGCAGCCAAAGGTTGGGACAGACTATCTCGGGTTATGGCTACACCTTC | CASSQRLGQTISGYGYTF
TRBJ1-2 | - | TRBV7-9 | - | TGTGCCAGCAGCGTCCAGGGATCAGCTAACTATGGCTACACCTTC | CASSVQGSANYGYTF
TRBJ2-3 | - | TRBV5-1 | - | TGCGCCAGCAGCTTGAGTAGCGTGGGCACAGATACGCAGTATTTT | CASSLSSVGTDTQYF
TRBJ2-3 | - | TRBV18 | - | TGTGCCAGCTCAGCTAGACTACCCAGCACAGATACGCAGTATTTT | CASSARLPSTDTQYF
TRBJ2-5 | - | TRBV12-3/TRBV12-4 | - | TGTGCCAGCAGCTCCTCGGGGACCCAGTACTTC | CASSSSGTQYF
TRBJ1-1 | - | TRBV5-1 | - | TGCGCCAGCAGCTTACAGGGTTCGGCGAACACTGAAGCTTTCTTT | CASSLQGSANTEAFF
TRBJ1-5 | - | TRBV19 | - | TGTGCCAGTAGTCAACAGGGTTATCAGCCCCAGCATTTT | CASSQQGYQPQHF
TRBJ2-7 | - | TRBV7-9 | - | TGTGCCAGCAGCTTAGGACGGGGGACCTACGAGCAGTACTTC | CASSLGRGTYEQYF
TRBJ2-2 | - | TRBV5-1 | - | TGCGCCAGCAGCTTGACGGTATCGAACACCGGGGAGCTGTTTTTT | CASSLTVSNTGELFF
TRBJ1-5 | - | TRBV5-8 | - | TGTGCCAGCATCCTCAGGGGTACCGGCAATCAGCCCCAGCATTTT | CASILRGTGNQPQHF
TRBJ1-1 | - | TRBV5-1 | - | TGCGCCAGCAGCGGGCCCTCCATAAACACTGAAGCTTTCTTT | CASSGPSINTEAFF
TRBJ1-5 | - | TRBV4-3 | - | TGCGCCAGCAGCCAAGATTTGGGAGGCGGGCAGCCCCAGCATTTT | CASSQDLGGGQPQHF
TRBJ1-2 | - | TRBV7-9 | - | TGTGCCAGCAGCCCTAAGGGGGATGGCTACACCTTC | CASSPKGDGYTF
TRBJ1-6 | - | TRBV19 | - | TGTGCCAGTAGTACCTTCGGGGTGGGTTCACCCCTCCACTTT | CASSTFGVGSPLHF
TRBJ1-1 | - | TRBV24-1 | few | TGTGCCACCAGTGATTTGCCGTACGGGTCTGGGGAAGCTTTCTTT | CATSDLPYGSGEAFF